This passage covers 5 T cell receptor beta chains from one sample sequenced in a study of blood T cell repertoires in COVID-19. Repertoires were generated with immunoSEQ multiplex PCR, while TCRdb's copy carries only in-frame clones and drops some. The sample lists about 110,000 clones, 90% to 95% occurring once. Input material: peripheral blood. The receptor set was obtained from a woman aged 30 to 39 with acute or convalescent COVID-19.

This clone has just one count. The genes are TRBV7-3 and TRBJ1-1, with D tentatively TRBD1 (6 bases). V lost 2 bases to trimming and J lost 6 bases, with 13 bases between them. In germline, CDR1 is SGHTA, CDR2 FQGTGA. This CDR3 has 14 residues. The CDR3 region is CASSLGQGRAEAFF. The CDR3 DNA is TGTGCCAGCAGCTTAGGGCAGGGGAGGGCTGAAGCTTTCTTT.

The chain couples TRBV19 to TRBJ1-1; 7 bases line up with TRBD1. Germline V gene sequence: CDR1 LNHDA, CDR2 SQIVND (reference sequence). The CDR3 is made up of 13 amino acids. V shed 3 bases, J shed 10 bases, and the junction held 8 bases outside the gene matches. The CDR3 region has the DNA TGTGCCAGTAGTATGATGCAGCGGACAGGAGCTTTCTTT. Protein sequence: CASSMMQRTGAFF.

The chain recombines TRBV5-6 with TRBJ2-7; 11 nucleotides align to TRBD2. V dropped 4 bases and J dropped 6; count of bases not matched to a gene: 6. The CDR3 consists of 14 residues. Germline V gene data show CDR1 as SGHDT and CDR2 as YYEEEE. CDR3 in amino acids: CASSRRTSGLEQYF. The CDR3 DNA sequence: TGTGCCAGCAGCCGAAGGACTAGCGGGCTCGAGCAGTACTTC.

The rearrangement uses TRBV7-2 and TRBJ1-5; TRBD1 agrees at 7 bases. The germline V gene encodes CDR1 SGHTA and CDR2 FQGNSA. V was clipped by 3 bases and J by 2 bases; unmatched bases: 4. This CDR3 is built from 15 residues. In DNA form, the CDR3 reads TGTGCCAGCAGCTTTACAGGGGTAGGCAATCAGCCCCAGCATTTT. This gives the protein CASSFTGVGNQPQHF.

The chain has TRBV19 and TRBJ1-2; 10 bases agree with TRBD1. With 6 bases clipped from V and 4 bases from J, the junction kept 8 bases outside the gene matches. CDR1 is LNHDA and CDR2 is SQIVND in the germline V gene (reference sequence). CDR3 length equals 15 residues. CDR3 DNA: TGTGCCAGTAGCGCTGACAGGGGGCAGAGCTATGGCTACACCTTC. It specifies CASSADRGQSYGYTF.